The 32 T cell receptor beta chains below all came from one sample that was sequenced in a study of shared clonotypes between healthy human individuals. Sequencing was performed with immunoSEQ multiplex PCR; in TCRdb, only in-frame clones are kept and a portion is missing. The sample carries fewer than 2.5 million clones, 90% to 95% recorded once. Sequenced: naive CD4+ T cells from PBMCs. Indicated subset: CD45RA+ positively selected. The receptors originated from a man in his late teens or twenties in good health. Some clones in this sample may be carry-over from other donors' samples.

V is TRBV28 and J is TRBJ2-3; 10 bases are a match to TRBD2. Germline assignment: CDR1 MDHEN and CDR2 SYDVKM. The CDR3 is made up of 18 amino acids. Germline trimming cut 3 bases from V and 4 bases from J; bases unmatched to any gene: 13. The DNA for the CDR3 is TGTGCCAGCAGTTTGGGACTAGCGCCAGATGAGTGGGCAGATACGCAGTATTTT. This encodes CASSLGLAPDEWADTQYF.

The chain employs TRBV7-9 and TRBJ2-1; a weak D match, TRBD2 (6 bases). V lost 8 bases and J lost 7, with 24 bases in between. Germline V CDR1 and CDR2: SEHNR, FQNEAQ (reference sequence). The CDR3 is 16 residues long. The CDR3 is CASRIRGSGLHNEQFF. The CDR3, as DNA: TGTGCCAGCCGCATCCGGGGGAGCGGGCTACATAATGAGCAGTTCTTC.

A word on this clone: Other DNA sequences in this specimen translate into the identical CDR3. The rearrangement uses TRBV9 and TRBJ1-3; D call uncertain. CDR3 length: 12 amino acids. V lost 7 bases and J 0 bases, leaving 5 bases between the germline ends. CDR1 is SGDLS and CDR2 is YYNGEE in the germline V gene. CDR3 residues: CASRSSGNTIYF. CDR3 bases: TGTGCCAGCCGCTCCTCTGGAAACACCATATATTTT.

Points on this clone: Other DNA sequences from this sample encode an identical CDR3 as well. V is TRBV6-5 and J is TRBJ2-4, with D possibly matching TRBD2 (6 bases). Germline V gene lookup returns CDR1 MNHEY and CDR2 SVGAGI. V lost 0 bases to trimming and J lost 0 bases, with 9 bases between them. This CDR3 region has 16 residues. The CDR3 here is CASSYSSGLAKNIQYF. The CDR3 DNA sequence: TGTGCCAGCAGTTACTCTAGCGGCCTAGCCAAAAACATTCAGTACTTC.

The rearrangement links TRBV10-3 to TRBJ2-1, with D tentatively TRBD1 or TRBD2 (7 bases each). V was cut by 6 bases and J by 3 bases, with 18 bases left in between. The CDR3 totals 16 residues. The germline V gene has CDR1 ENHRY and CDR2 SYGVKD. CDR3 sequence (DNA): TGTGCCATCAGGGGACAGACTAGCACCAGCTACAATGAGCAGTTCTTC. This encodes CAIRGQTSTSYNEQFF.

CDR3 nucleotide sequence: TGTGCCAGCAGCGTAGACGAGGAGAACACTGAAGCTTTCTTT. Translating gives CASSVDEENTEAFF. The chain is built from TRBV9 and TRBJ1-1; D is ambiguous. The CDR3 totals 14 residues. V was pared by 0 bases and J by 1 base, with 7 bases between. Looked up from germline, CDR1 is SGDLS and CDR2 is YYNGEE.

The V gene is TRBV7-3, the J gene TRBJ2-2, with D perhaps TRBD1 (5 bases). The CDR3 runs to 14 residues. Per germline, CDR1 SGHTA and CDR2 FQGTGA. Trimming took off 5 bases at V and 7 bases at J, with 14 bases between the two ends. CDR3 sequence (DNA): TGTGCCAGCAGCCGCCTCCAGGGCAACGGGGAGCTGTTTTTT. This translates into CASSRLQGNGELFF.

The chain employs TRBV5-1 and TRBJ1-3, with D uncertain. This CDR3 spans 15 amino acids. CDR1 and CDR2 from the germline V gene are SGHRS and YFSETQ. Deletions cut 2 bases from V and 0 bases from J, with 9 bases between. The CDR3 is CASSFEVNSGNTIYF. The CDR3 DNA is TGCGCCAGCAGCTTTGAGGTAAACTCTGGAAACACCATATATTTT.

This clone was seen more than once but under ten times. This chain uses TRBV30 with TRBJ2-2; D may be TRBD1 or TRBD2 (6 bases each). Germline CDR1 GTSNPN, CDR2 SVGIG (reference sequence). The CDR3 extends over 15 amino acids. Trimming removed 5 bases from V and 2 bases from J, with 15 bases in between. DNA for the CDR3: TGTGCCTGGGGGCGAACGGGGGCCAACACCGGGGAGCTGTTTTTT. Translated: CAWGRTGANTGELFF.

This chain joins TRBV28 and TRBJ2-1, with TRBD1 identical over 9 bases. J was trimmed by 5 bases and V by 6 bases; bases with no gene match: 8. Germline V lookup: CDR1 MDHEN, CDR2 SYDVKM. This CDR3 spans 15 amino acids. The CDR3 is CASSEQGARNNEQFF. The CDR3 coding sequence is TGTGCCAGCAGCGAACAGGGGGCGCGGAACAATGAGCAGTTCTTC.

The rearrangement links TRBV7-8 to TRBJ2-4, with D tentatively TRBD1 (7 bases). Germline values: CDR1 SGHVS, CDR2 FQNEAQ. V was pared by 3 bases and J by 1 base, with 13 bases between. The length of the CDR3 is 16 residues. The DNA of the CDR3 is TGTGCCAGCAGCTTTTTGGAGGGGGCGGCCAAAAACATTCAGTACTTC. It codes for CASSFLEGAAKNIQYF.

This CDR3 is CASSASGAGTYEQYF. CDR3 in DNA: TGTGCCAGCAGTGCATCCGGCGCGGGGACCTACGAGCAGTACTTC. This chain connects TRBV28 to TRBJ2-7; D might be TRBD2 (6 bases). The CDR3 is 15 amino acids. V was pared by 5 bases and J by 2 bases, with 16 bases between. CDR1 is MDHEN, CDR2 SYDVKM, per germline.

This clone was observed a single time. The CDR3 loop is CASSITRNSNTGELFF. DNA for the CDR3: TGTGCCAGTAGTATAACCAGGAATTCGAACACCGGGGAGCTGTTTTTT. The rearrangement links TRBV19 to TRBJ2-2; D remains ambiguous. Trimming removed 2 bases at V and 0 bases at J, with 10 bases between. The CDR3 has 16 amino acids. Germline CDR1 and CDR2: LNHDA and SQIVND (reference sequence).

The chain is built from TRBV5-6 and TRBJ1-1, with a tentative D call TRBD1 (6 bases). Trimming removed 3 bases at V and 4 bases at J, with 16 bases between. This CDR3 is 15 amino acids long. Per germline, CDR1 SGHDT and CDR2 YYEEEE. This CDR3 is CASSSKTQGSTEAFF. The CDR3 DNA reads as TGTGCCAGCAGCTCAAAGACACAGGGTAGCACTGAAGCTTTCTTT.

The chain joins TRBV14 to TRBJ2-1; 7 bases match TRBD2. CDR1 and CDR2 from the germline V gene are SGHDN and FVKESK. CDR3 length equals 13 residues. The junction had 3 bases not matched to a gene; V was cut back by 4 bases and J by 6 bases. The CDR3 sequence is CASSPRLANEQFF. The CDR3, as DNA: TGTGCCAGCAGCCCCCGACTAGCCAATGAGCAGTTCTTC.

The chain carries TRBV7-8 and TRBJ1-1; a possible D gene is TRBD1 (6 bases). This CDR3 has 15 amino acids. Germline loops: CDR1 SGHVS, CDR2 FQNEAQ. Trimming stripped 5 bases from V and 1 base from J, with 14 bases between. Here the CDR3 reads CASSPVGGGNTEAFF. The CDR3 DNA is TGTGCCAGCAGCCCGGTGGGGGGCGGGAACACTGAAGCTTTCTTT.

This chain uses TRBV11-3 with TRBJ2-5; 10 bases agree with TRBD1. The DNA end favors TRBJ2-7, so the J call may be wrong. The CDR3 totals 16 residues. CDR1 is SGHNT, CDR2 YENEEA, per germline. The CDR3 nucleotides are TGTGCCAGCAGCTTCTCCTCAGGGACAGGGGACTACGAGCAGTACTTC. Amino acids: CASSFSSGTGDYEQYF.

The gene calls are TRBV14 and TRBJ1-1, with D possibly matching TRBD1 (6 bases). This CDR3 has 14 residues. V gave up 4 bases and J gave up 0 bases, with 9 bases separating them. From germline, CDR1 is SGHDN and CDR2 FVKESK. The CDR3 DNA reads TGTGCCAGCAGCCGCGGACAGCTGAACACTGAAGCTTTCTTT. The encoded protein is CASSRGQLNTEAFF.

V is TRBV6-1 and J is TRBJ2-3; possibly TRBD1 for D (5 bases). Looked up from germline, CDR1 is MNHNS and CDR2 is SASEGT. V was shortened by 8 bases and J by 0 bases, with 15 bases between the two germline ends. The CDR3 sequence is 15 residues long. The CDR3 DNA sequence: TGTGCCAGCTCATCGACAGTAGCTAGCACAGATACGCAGTATTTT. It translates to CASSSTVASTDTQYF.

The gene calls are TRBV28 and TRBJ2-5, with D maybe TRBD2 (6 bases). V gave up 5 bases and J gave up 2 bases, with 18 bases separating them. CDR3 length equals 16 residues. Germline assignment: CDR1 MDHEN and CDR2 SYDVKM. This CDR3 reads CASSPYEGLRQETQYF. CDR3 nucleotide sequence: TGTGCCAGCAGTCCGTACGAGGGACTGCGACAAGAGACCCAGTACTTC.

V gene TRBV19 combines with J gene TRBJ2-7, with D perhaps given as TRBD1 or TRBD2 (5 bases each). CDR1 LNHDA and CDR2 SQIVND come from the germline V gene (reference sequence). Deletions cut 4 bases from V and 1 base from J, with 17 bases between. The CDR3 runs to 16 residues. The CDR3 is CASSTQGRGTSYEQYF. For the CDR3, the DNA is TGTGCCAGTAGTACCCAGGGACGGGGAACTTCCTACGAGCAGTACTTC.

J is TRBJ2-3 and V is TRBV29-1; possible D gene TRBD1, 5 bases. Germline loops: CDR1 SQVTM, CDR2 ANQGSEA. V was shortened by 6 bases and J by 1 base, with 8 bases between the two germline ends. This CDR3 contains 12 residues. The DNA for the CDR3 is TGCAGCGTAAAAGGGGGCACAGATACGCAGTATTTT. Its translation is CSVKGGTDTQYF.

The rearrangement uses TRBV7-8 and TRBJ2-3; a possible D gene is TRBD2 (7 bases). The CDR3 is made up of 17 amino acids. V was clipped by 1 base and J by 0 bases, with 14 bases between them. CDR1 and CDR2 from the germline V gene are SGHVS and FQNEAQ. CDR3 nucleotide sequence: TGTGCCAGCAGCTTAGTTCTGGGGGGGCTAAGCACAGATACGCAGTATTTT. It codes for CASSLVLGGLSTDTQYF.

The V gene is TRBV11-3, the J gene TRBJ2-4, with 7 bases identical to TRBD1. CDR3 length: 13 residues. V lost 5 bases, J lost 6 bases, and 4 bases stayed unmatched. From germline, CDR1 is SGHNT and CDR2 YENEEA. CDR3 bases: TGTGCCAGCAGCCGACAGGGTGGAAACATTCAGTACTTC. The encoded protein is CASSRQGGNIQYF.

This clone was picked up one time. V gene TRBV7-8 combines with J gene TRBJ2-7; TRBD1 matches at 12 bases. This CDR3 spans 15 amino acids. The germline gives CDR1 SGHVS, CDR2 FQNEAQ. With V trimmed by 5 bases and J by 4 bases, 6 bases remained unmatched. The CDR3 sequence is CASSAMGQGAYEQYF. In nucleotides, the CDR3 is TGTGCCAGCAGCGCGATGGGACAGGGGGCTTACGAGCAGTACTTC.

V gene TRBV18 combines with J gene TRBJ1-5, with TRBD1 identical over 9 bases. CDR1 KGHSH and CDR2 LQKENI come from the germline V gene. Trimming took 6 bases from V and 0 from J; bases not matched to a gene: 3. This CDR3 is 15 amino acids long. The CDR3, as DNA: TGTGCCAGCTCGGGGACAGGGTATAGCAATCAGCCCCAGCATTTT. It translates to CASSGTGYSNQPQHF.

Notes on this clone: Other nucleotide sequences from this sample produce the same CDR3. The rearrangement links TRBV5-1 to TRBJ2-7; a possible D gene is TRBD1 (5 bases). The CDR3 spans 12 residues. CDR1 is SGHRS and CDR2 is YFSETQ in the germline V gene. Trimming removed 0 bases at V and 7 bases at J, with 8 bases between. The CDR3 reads CASSLAAGEQYF. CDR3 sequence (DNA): TGCGCCAGCAGCTTGGCTGCAGGGGAGCAGTACTTC.

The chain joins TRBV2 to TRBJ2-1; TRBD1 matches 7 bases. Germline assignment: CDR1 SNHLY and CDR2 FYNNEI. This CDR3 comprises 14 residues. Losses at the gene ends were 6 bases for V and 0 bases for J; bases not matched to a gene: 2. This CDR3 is CASRGQYSYNEQFF. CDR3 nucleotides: TGTGCCAGCAGGGGACAGTACTCCTACAATGAGCAGTTCTTC.

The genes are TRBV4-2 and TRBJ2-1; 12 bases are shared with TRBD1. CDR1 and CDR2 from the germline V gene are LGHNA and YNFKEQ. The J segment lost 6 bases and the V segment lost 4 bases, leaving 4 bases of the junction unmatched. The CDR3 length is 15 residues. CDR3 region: CASSRDRGLRNEQFF. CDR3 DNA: TGTGCCAGCAGCCGGGACAGGGGGCTGCGCAATGAGCAGTTCTTC.

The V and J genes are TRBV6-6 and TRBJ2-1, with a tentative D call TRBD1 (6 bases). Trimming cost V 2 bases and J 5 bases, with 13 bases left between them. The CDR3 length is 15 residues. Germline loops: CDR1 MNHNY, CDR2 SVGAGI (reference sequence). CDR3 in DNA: TGTGCCAGCAGTTACGGGGCAGGGGACCACAATGAGCAGTTCTTC. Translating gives CASSYGAGDHNEQFF.

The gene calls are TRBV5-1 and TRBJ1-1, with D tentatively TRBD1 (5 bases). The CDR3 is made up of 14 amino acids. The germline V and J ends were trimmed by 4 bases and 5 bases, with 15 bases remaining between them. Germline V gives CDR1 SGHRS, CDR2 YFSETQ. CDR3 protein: CASSPGTHPTEAFF. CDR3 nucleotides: TGCGCCAGCAGCCCCGGGACCCACCCGACTGAAGCTTTCTTT.

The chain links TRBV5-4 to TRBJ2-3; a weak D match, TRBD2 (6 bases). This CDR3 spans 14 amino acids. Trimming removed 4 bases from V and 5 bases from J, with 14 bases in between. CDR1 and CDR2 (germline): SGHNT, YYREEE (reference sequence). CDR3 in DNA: TGTGCCAGCAGCACACCAACCGGGGGAGATACGCAGTATTTT. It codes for CASSTPTGGDTQYF.